This TCR beta chain originates from a study of shared clonotypes between healthy human individuals. Broader study findings: A generally larger estimated richness was seen in naive subsets than in memory subsets. The study found roughly 5% of naive CD4 clonotypes shared across a handful of donors.

Losses at the gene ends were 3 bases for V and 4 bases for J; bases not matched to a gene: 14. This CDR3 comprises 18 residues. Germline CDR1 and CDR2: LGHNT and FRNRAP. Profiled with immunoSEQ multiplex PCR; TCRdb holds only in-frame clones, not every one. This table has about 2.2 million clones, around 95% appearing once. In regard to this clone: No antigen is known for it.

Only CD45RO-negative cells positively selected for CCR7 counted as naive CD8 cells, so terminally differentiated effector memory CD45RA+ cells were excluded. The receptor comes from a man aged 18 to 29 in good health. Some clones in this sample may be carry-over from other donors' samples. V gene TRBV12-5 combines with J gene TRBJ2-1; 8 positions match TRBD2. Material: naive CD8+ T cells from PBMCs. This CDR3 reads CASGFPQGREGIYNEQFF. In nucleotides, the CDR3 is TGTGCTAGTGGTTTTCCCCAAGGTCGGGAGGGAATATACAATGAGCAGTTCTTC.